The TCR beta chain under discussion was sequenced for a study of control samples from healthy donors and cancer patients. Only in-frame clones appear in the TCRdb table, and some are missing; sequencing was by immunoSEQ multiplex PCR. The sample includes about 70,000 clones, about 94% of them seen just once. This clone has just one count. The CDR3 length is 14 residues. Trimming took off 2 bases at V and 1 base at J, with 8 bases between the two ends. Germline values: CDR1 GTSNPN, CDR2 SVGIG (reference sequence). The sequence was obtained from a woman in her 30s in good health. The rearrangement joins TRBV30 to TRBJ2-2; D is undetermined. The sample taken for sequencing was blood. CDR3 amino acids: CAWSFPVNTGELFF. CDR3 sequence (DNA): TGTGCCTGGAGTTTTCCCGTGAACACCGGGGAGCTGTTTTTT.